The rows below give T cell receptor beta chains drawn from one sample of a study of shared clonotypes between healthy human individuals. Data came from immunoSEQ multiplex PCR; TCRdb stores just in-frame clones and leaves some out. The table lists over a million clones, approximately 80% of them singletons, with around 0.61% in the top ten. The sequencing input was memory CD4+ T cells from PBMCs. These receptors all stem from a man younger than 35 in good health. Some clones in this sample may be carry-over from other donors' samples. Both conserved end residues are part of each CDR3. A D gene is named only where the DNA matches it firmly. Clone sizes are given selectively: once, few, many, or a class where the clone is expanded.

D: TRBD1
size: NA
V: TRBV5-1
J: TRBJ1-2
length: 14
CDR3: CASSFSGTGDGYTF
DNA: TGCGCCAGCAGCTTTTCCGGGACAGGGGATGGCTACACCTTC

D: TRBD1
size: NA
V: TRBV11-2
J: TRBJ1-2
length: 13
CDR3: CASRNTGDYGYTF
DNA: TGTGCCAGCAGAAATACAGGGGACTATGGCTACACCTTC

D: NA
size: many
V: TRBV25-1
J: TRBJ1-3
length: 16
CDR3: CASSHLRGSSGNTIYF
DNA: TGTGCCAGCAGTCATCTAAGGGGTTCCTCTGGAAACACCATATATTTT

D: NA
size: NA
V: TRBV28
J: TRBJ1-5
length: 13
CDR3: CASRSQYNQPQHF
DNA: TGTGCCAGCAGGTCGCAGTACAATCAGCCCCAGCATTTT

D: TRBD1
size: few
V: TRBV5-1
J: TRBJ1-1
length: 14
CDR3: CASGSGTGNTEAFF
DNA: TGCGCCAGCGGCTCCGGGACAGGGAACACTGAAGCTTTCTTT

D: NA
size: NA
V: TRBV27
J: TRBJ2-2
length: 16
CDR3: CASSLIRGTVTGELFF
DNA: TGTGCCAGCAGTTTAATCCGGGGCACCGTCACCGGGGAGCTGTTTTTT

D: NA
size: NA
V: TRBV9
J: TRBJ2-1
length: 15
CDR3: CASSAGTDSYNEQFF
DNA: TGTGCCAGCAGCGCAGGAACCGACTCCTACAATGAGCAGTTCTTC

D: TRBD1
size: NA
V: TRBV10-3
J: TRBJ1-2
length: 15
CDR3: CAISESTGIWGGYTF
DNA: TGTGCCATCAGTGAGTCGACAGGGATTTGGGGTGGCTACACCTTC

D: NA
size: few
V: TRBV6-5
J: TRBJ1-1
length: 13
CDR3: CASSYDMNTEAFF
DNA: TGTGCCAGCAGTTACGACATGAACACTGAAGCTTTCTTT

D: NA
size: few
V: TRBV28
J: TRBJ2-7
length: 16
CDR3: CASSPGGSSGLYEQYF
DNA: TGTGCCAGCAGCCCCGGAGGTTCCTCGGGGCTCTACGAGCAGTACTTC

D: NA
size: NA
V: TRBV29-1
J: TRBJ2-2
length: 13
CDR3: CSGDKRNTGELFF
DNA: TGCAGCGGAGACAAGAGGAACACCGGGGAGCTGTTTTTT

D: TRBD2
size: NA
V: TRBV27
J: TRBJ2-6
length: 19
CDR3: CASSSTSGRALSGANVLTF
DNA: TGTGCCAGCAGTTCGACTAGCGGGAGGGCGCTCTCTGGGGCCAACGTCCTGACTTTC

D: NA
size: NA
V: TRBV28
J: TRBJ2-5
length: 13
CDR3: CASTFGWRGSQYF
DNA: TGTGCCAGCACCTTCGGGTGGAGGGGGTCCCAGTACTTC

D: NA
size: few
V: TRBV29-1
J: TRBJ1-1
length: 12
CDR3: CSVETRNTEAFF
DNA: TGCAGCGTTGAAACTCGTAACACTGAAGCTTTCTTT

D: NA
size: NA
V: TRBV20-1
J: TRBJ2-3
length: 11
CDR3: CSSPDRDFQYF
DNA: TGCAGTTCCCCGGACCGGGACTTTCAGTATTTT

D: TRBD2
size: NA
V: TRBV5-1
J: TRBJ2-1
length: 16
CDR3: CASSRAGLSGRGEQFF
DNA: TGCGCCAGCAGCCGAGCGGGTTTGAGCGGGAGGGGTGAGCAGTTCTTC

D: NA
size: NA
V: TRBV9
J: TRBJ2-7
length: 14
CDR3: CASSVAAFSYEQYF
DNA: TGTGCCAGCAGCGTAGCGGCCTTCTCCTACGAGCAGTACTTC

D: NA
size: NA
V: TRBV4-1
J: TRBJ2-2
length: 15
CDR3: CASTLDHKITGELFF
DNA: TGCGCCAGCACCCTGGACCACAAAATCACCGGGGAGCTGTTTTTT

D: NA
size: few
V: TRBV19
J: TRBJ2-1
length: 14
CDR3: CASKGGSSYNEQFF
DNA: TGTGCCAGTAAGGGCGGTAGCTCCTACAATGAGCAGTTCTTC

D: TRBD1
size: NA
V: TRBV7-8
J: TRBJ2-7
length: 14
CDR3: CASSLTGGAYEQYF
DNA: TGTGCCAGCAGCTTGACAGGGGGGGCCTACGAGCAGTACTTC

D: NA
size: NA
V: TRBV30
J: TRBJ1-1
length: 12
CDR3: CAWIPDHTEAFF
DNA: TGTGCCTGGATTCCGGACCACACTGAAGCTTTCTTT

D: NA
size: NA
V: TRBV6-6
J: TRBJ1-5
length: 14
CDR3: CASSPHYSNQPQHF
DNA: TGTGCCAGCAGCCCACACTATAGCAATCAGCCCCAGCATTTT

D: TRBD1
size: NA
V: TRBV25-1
J: TRBJ2-5
length: 15
CDR3: CASSEHRQGRETQYF
DNA: TGTGCCAGCAGTGAACACAGACAGGGTCGGGAGACCCAGTACTTC

D: NA
size: NA
V: TRBV7-3
J: TRBJ2-7
length: 15
CDR3: CASSLDGQSGYEQYF
DNA: TGTGCCAGCAGCTTAGATGGGCAGTCAGGCTACGAGCAGTACTTC